Sequencing of this T cell receptor beta chain was carried out in a study of blood T cell repertoires in COVID-19. Assay: immunoSEQ multiplex PCR; the TCRdb copy retains only in-frame clones and omits some. The data hold a few hundred thousand clones, with roughly 85% observed a single time. This clone was recorded once. Germline-derived CDR1 and CDR2 are KGHDR and SFDVKD. The CDR3 loop spans 17 amino acids. The J segment lost 7 bases and the V segment lost 0 bases, leaving 7 bases of the junction unmatched. Two negative PCRs, clearance, or symptom resolution characterized the recovered Cohort 3 donors.

The sequenced material came from PBMCs or T cells enriched from blood (not recorded which). The receptor was derived from a woman aged 40 to 50 who had recovered from COVID-19. This rearrangement joins TRBV24-1 to TRBJ2-1; 11 bases are shared with TRBD2. The CDR3 protein is CATSDLGGTSGRNEQFF. In DNA, the CDR3 is TGTGCCACCAGTGATTTGGGGGGGACTAGCGGAAGAAATGAGCAGTTCTTC.